Sequencing of this T cell receptor (beta chain) was carried out in a study of CD8 T cells in ankylosing spondylitis. Whole-study findings and limits: Reactive arthritis synovial fluid and blood were previously reported to contain some motif variants. Peripheral blood samples showed relatively rare disease-linked clones, and these clones were CD8+. Ankylosing spondylitis blood seemed to carry a telltale TCR beta motif made of several highly homologous variants.

V gave up 5 bases and J gave up 9 bases; unmatched junction bases: 8. In germline, CDR1 is LNHNV, CDR2 YYDKDF (reference sequence). The CDR3 runs to 16 residues. MiXCR, applied by TCRdb to the 5' RACE reads, yields one record per CDR3 protein. The repertoire includes some 220,000 distinct CDR3 sequences, 8% to 11% of them detected once, and about 3% sits in the top ten. This clonotype was observed many times. The antigen is not known. The source material was blood, either unsorted or a sorted T cell fraction (not recorded which). The sequence was obtained from a male donor with ankylosing spondylitis or in good health (not recorded which). The chain uses TRBV15 and TRBJ2-1; 15 bases align to TRBD2. In DNA form, the CDR3 reads TGTGCCACCAGCGACCCGGGACTAGCGGGGGGACGTGAGCAGTTCTTC. Translating gives CATSDPGLAGGREQFF.